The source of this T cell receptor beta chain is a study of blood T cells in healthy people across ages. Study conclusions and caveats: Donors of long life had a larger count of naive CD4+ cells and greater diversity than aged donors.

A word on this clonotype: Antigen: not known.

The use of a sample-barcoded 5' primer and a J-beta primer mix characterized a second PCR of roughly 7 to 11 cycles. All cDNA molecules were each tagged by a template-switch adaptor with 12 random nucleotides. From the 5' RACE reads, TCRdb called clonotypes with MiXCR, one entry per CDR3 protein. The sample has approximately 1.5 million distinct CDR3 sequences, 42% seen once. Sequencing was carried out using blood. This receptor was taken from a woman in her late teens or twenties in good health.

The CDR3 DNA reads TGTGCCAGCTCATCTACCCCCAGGGTAGAGCAGTTCTTC. The encoded protein is CASSSTPRVEQFF. This sequence joins TRBV18 and TRBJ2-1; a possible D gene is TRBD1 (5 bases). V was trimmed by 5 bases and J by 10 bases, leaving 15 bases between them. Per germline, CDR1 KGHSH and CDR2 LQKENI. CDR3 length: 13 amino acids.